This is a list of T cell receptor beta chains from one sample in a study of technical replicates of blood from several donors. Sequencing was performed with immunoSEQ multiplex PCR; in TCRdb, only in-frame clones are kept and a portion is missing. The data hold 80,000 to 100,000 clones, with approximately 96% observed a single time. Sequenced: T cells isolated from PBMCs. Source of these receptors: a human donor in good health. Both conserved end residues are part of each CDR3. Fields, in order: clone size, J gene, D gene, CDR3 length, V gene, CDR3 protein, CDR3 DNA. D genes are given only for firm matches. Where a row states a size, it is once, few, many or the class of an expanded clone; other rows omit it.

clone_size: .; j_call: TRBJ2-1; d_call: .; cdr3_length: 15; v_call: TRBV27; cdr3_aa: CASSKTASSYNEQFF; cdr3_nt: TGTGCCAGCAGTAAGACAGCTAGCTCCTACAATGAGCAGTTCTTC
clone_size: .; j_call: TRBJ1-5; d_call: .; cdr3_length: 14; v_call: TRBV27; cdr3_aa: CASSSRVGNQPQHF; cdr3_nt: TGTGCCAGCAGTTCACGGGTTGGCAATCAGCCCCAGCATTTT
clone_size: .; j_call: TRBJ2-7; d_call: .; cdr3_length: 16; v_call: TRBV7-9; cdr3_aa: CASSFSRTAVSYEQYF; cdr3_nt: TGTGCCAGCAGCTTTTCGCGGACAGCCGTTTCCTACGAGCAGTACTTC
clone_size: once; j_call: TRBJ1-1; d_call: TRBD1; cdr3_length: 14; v_call: TRBV5-6; cdr3_aa: CASSGTGGASEAFF; cdr3_nt: TGTGCCAGCAGCGGGACAGGGGGCGCCTCTGAAGCTTTCTTT
clone_size: .; j_call: TRBJ1-2; d_call: .; cdr3_length: 12; v_call: TRBV11-1; cdr3_aa: CASSFGAYGYTF; cdr3_nt: TGTGCCAGCAGCTTTGGAGCCTATGGCTACACCTTC
clone_size: .; j_call: TRBJ1-4; d_call: TRBD1; cdr3_length: 16; v_call: TRBV5-8; cdr3_aa: CASSLTGVFPNEKLFF; cdr3_nt: TGTGCCAGCAGCCTCACAGGGGTTTTCCCCAATGAAAAACTGTTTTTT
clone_size: .; j_call: TRBJ1-3; d_call: .; cdr3_length: 13; v_call: TRBV7-9; cdr3_aa: CASSPYTGNTIYF; cdr3_nt: TGTGCCAGCAGCCCGTACACTGGAAACACCATATATTTT
clone_size: .; j_call: TRBJ2-7; d_call: .; cdr3_length: 12; v_call: TRBV11-3; cdr3_aa: CASSSTGTEQYF; cdr3_nt: TGTGCCAGCAGCTCAACCGGGACAGAGCAGTACTTC
clone_size: .; j_call: TRBJ2-3; d_call: .; cdr3_length: 13; v_call: TRBV2; cdr3_aa: CASSGEPTDTQYF; cdr3_nt: TGTGCCAGCAGTGGCGAGCCAACAGATACGCAGTATTTT
clone_size: .; j_call: TRBJ1-2; d_call: TRBD1; cdr3_length: 14; v_call: TRBV9; cdr3_aa: CASSVVGQGSGYTF; cdr3_nt: TGTGCCAGCAGCGTAGTGGGACAGGGGAGCGGCTACACCTTC
clone_size: .; j_call: TRBJ2-1; d_call: TRBD1; cdr3_length: 16; v_call: TRBV7-6; cdr3_aa: CASSPGTAPPYNEQFF; cdr3_nt: TGTGCCAGCAGCCCTGGGACAGCCCCCCCATACAATGAGCAGTTCTTC
clone_size: .; j_call: TRBJ1-1; d_call: .; cdr3_length: 13; v_call: TRBV4-1; cdr3_aa: CASSLRRGSEAFF; cdr3_nt: TGCGCCAGCAGCCTTAGGAGGGGCTCTGAAGCTTTCTTT
clone_size: .; j_call: TRBJ1-3; d_call: .; cdr3_length: 16; v_call: TRBV2; cdr3_aa: CASRDIGISSGNTIYF; cdr3_nt: TGTGCCAGCAGGGACATTGGGATAAGCTCTGGAAACACCATATATTTT
clone_size: once; j_call: TRBJ1-1; d_call: .; cdr3_length: 13; v_call: TRBV27; cdr3_aa: CASSLGRNTEAFF; cdr3_nt: TGTGCCAGCAGTTTGGGCAGGAACACTGAAGCTTTCTTT
clone_size: .; j_call: TRBJ2-5; d_call: TRBD2; cdr3_length: 15; v_call: TRBV9; cdr3_aa: CASSVGEGGKETQYF; cdr3_nt: TGTGCCAGCAGCGTAGGGGAGGGAGGAAAAGAGACCCAGTACTTC
clone_size: .; j_call: TRBJ1-1; d_call: TRBD1; cdr3_length: 14; v_call: TRBV28; cdr3_aa: CASRTGNGITEAFF; cdr3_nt: TGTGCCAGTCGGACAGGGAATGGTATCACTGAAGCTTTCTTT
clone_size: once; j_call: TRBJ2-3; d_call: .; cdr3_length: 10; v_call: TRBV7-9; cdr3_aa: CASRQDTQYF; cdr3_nt: TGTGCCAGCAGACAGGATACGCAGTATTTT
clone_size: .; j_call: TRBJ1-1; d_call: .; cdr3_length: 16; v_call: TRBV4-1; cdr3_aa: CASSQVQLDRNTEAFF; cdr3_nt: TGCGCCAGCAGCCAAGTTCAACTTGACAGGAACACTGAAGCTTTCTTT
clone_size: once; j_call: TRBJ2-5; d_call: TRBD1; cdr3_length: 15; v_call: TRBV5-1; cdr3_aa: CASSFRGGREETQYF; cdr3_nt: TGCGCCAGCAGCTTTCGAGGGGGCAGGGAAGAGACCCAGTACTTC
clone_size: .; j_call: TRBJ2-1; d_call: .; cdr3_length: 12; v_call: TRBV5-1; cdr3_aa: CASSLGGAEQFF; cdr3_nt: TGCGCCAGCAGCTTGGGCGGGGCTGAGCAGTTCTTC
clone_size: .; j_call: TRBJ1-5; d_call: .; cdr3_length: 16; v_call: TRBV11-2; cdr3_aa: CASSLNLQGIGQPQHF; cdr3_nt: TGTGCCAGCAGCTTAAACTTACAGGGCATAGGGCAGCCCCAGCATTTT
clone_size: .; j_call: TRBJ2-5; d_call: .; cdr3_length: 15; v_call: TRBV7-2; cdr3_aa: CASSLVQGNGETQYF; cdr3_nt: TGTGCCAGCAGCTTGGTCCAGGGGAATGGTGAGACCCAGTACTTC
clone_size: .; j_call: TRBJ2-6; d_call: TRBD1; cdr3_length: 18; v_call: TRBV7-3; cdr3_aa: CASSSSGGSVPGANVLTF; cdr3_nt: TGTGCCAGCAGCTCGTCAGGGGGAAGCGTTCCTGGGGCCAACGTCCTGACTTTC
clone_size: once; j_call: TRBJ2-1; d_call: .; cdr3_length: 17; v_call: TRBV25-1; cdr3_aa: CASSSGGLAGSYNEQFF; cdr3_nt: TGTGCCAGCAGTTCAGGGGGGCTAGCGGGTAGCTACAATGAGCAGTTCTTC
clone_size: .; j_call: TRBJ2-1; d_call: TRBD1; cdr3_length: 14; v_call: TRBV7-9; cdr3_aa: CASSFTGGRYEQFF; cdr3_nt: TGTGCCAGCAGCTTTACAGGGGGAAGGTATGAGCAGTTCTTC
clone_size: .; j_call: TRBJ2-2; d_call: .; cdr3_length: 15; v_call: TRBV27; cdr3_aa: CASTSAQGEAGELFF; cdr3_nt: TGTGCCAGCACCTCAGCACAGGGAGAGGCCGGGGAGCTGTTTTTT
clone_size: few; j_call: TRBJ1-2; d_call: .; cdr3_length: 12; v_call: TRBV18; cdr3_aa: CASSTAAGDYTF; cdr3_nt: TGTGCCAGCTCCACAGCCGCGGGGGACTACACCTTC
clone_size: .; j_call: TRBJ2-7; d_call: .; cdr3_length: 14; v_call: TRBV28; cdr3_aa: CASSLEGELYEQYF; cdr3_nt: TGTGCCAGCAGTTTAGAGGGGGAACTCTACGAGCAGTACTTC
clone_size: .; j_call: TRBJ2-5; d_call: TRBD1; cdr3_length: 16; v_call: TRBV7-9; cdr3_aa: CASSRDRGANQETQYF; cdr3_nt: TGTGCCAGCAGCCGGGACAGGGGTGCTAACCAAGAGACCCAGTACTTC